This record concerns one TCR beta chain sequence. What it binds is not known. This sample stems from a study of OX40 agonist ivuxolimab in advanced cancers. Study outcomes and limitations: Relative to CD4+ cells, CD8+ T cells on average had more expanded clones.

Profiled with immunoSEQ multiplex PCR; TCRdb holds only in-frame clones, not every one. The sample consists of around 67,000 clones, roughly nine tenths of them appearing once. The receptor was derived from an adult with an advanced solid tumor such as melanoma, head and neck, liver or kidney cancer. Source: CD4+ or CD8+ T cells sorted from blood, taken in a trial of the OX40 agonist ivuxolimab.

CDR3 residues: CASSFQGGETQYF. DNA for the CDR3: TGCGCCAGCAGTTTTCAGGGAGGGGAGACCCAGTACTTC. J is TRBJ2-5 and V is TRBV10-2, with TRBD2 matching 7 bases. V lost 5 bases and J lost 5; bases outside the gene matches: 5. Germline-derived CDR1 and CDR2 are WSHSY and SAAADI. The CDR3 is 13 residues long.